This passage covers 30 T cell receptor beta chains from one sample sequenced in a study of blood T cells in healthy people across ages. The use of a sample-barcoded 5' primer and a J-beta primer mix characterized a second PCR of roughly 6 to 12 cycles. TCRdb recomputed calls from the 5' RACE reads with MiXCR, one row per CDR3 protein. The sample lists some 1.4 million distinct CDR3 sequences, 40% to 50% occurring once. Sequencing input: blood. Receptor source: a woman between 18 and 29 years old in good health.

This sequence joins TRBV5-1 and TRBJ2-7, with TRBD2 matching over 11 bases. Germline CDR1 SGHRS, CDR2 YFSETQ. The CDR3 totals 14 residues. The trim removed 2 bases at V and 6 bases at J, leaving 4 bases unmatched. For the CDR3, the DNA is TGCGCCAGCAGCTTTCCACTAGCGGGAGCCGAGCAGTACTTC. Translating gives CASSFPLAGAEQYF.

The chain recombines TRBV6-6 with TRBJ1-5, with 7 bases that match TRBD1. From germline, CDR1 is MNHNY and CDR2 SVGAGI (reference sequence). This CDR3 is 16 amino acids long. V was pared by 7 bases and J by 6 bases, with 15 bases of the junction left unmatched. This CDR3 reads CASTNTWTGIFQPQHF. The CDR3 DNA reads as TGTGCCAGCACCAATACATGGACAGGCATTTTTCAGCCCCAGCATTTT.

The chain links TRBV29-1 to TRBJ2-4; TRBD2 aligns across 8 bases. The tail of the sequence fits TRBJ2-7 better, so the J call may be wrong. CDR1 and CDR2 (germline): SQVTM, ANQGSEA. This CDR3 contains 11 residues. The CDR3 loop reads CSAGGYYEQYF. The CDR3 DNA sequence: TGCAGCGCGGGGGGGTACTACGAGCAGTACTTC.

This clonotype occurred a few times. This chain joins TRBV5-1 and TRBJ2-1; D is perhaps TRBD1 or TRBD2 (6 bases each). Trimming cost V 7 bases and J 3 bases, with 14 bases left between them. The germline CDR1 and CDR2 sequences are SGHRS and YFSETQ. CDR3 length: 14 residues. The CDR3 DNA sequence: TGCGCCAGCCTCCTAGGGGGGCTCTACAATGAGCAGTTCTTC. It codes for CASLLGGLYNEQFF.

The V call is TRBV6-2 or TRBV6-3, the J call TRBJ1-5, with D possibly TRBD1 on 5 matching bases. Deletions cut 8 bases from V and 4 bases from J, with 18 bases between. Germline V gene data show CDR1 as MNHEY and CDR2 as SVGEGT. The CDR3 sequence is 15 residues long. For the CDR3, the DNA is TGTGCCAGCGAGGGGCACGGGAATGCGAATCAGCCCCAGCATTTT. Protein product: CASEGHGNANQPQHF.

This chain connects TRBV5-1 to TRBJ2-1; 9 bases align to TRBD2. V trimming: 2 bases; J trimming: 7 bases; junction bases outside the gene matches: 19. In germline, CDR1 is SGHRS, CDR2 YFSETQ. The length of the CDR3 is 19 residues. The CDR3 nucleotides are TGCGCCAGCAGCTTCCACCCGTGGGCGGGGGGGCCAAGGCGGAATGAGCAGTTCTTC. It translates to CASSFHPWAGGPRRNEQFF.

This clonotype was observed a handful of times. This chain links TRBV19 with TRBJ1-4; the D gene is possibly TRBD1 (5 bases). Trimming took 7 bases from V and 8 from J, leaving 17 bases between them. This CDR3 region has 14 residues. The germline gives CDR1 LNHDA, CDR2 SQIVND (reference sequence). The CDR3 loop reads CASNRQQGDEKLFF. DNA for the CDR3: TGTGCCAGTAACCGTCAGCAGGGAGACGAAAAACTGTTTTTT. Full variable domain (remainder filled in from reference TRBV19 and TRBJ1-4): DGGITQSPKYLFRKEGQNVTLSCEQNLNHDAMYWYRQDPGQGLRLIYYSQIVNDFQKGDIAEGYSVSREKKESFPLTVTSAQKNPTAFYLCASNRQQGDEKLFFGSGTQLSVL.

The chain is built from TRBV14 and TRBJ2-7, with 9 bases lining up with TRBD1. The CDR3 length is 14 residues. J was trimmed by 6 bases and V by 4 bases; bases with no gene match: 7. CDR1 and CDR2 (germline): SGHDN, FVKESK. The CDR3 is CASSPPGQGREQYF. The CDR3 DNA reads TGTGCCAGCAGCCCCCCGGGACAGGGCCGCGAGCAGTACTTC.

This clonotype was picked up a small number of times. The chain uses TRBV3-1 and TRBJ2-5, with D possibly called TRBD1 or TRBD2 (5 bases each). The CDR3 spans 17 residues. The germline gives CDR1 LGHDT, CDR2 YNNKEL (reference sequence). V was shortened by 6 bases and J by 2 bases, with 22 bases between the two germline ends. The chain's CDR3 is CASRLLVGRGKQETQYF. As DNA, the CDR3 is TGTGCCAGCAGACTCCTAGTAGGCCGGGGCAAACAAGAGACCCAGTACTTC.

V is TRBV6-6 and J is TRBJ1-1, with 7 bases identical to TRBD1. The CDR3 is 15 residues long. CDR1 and CDR2 (germline): MNHNY, SVGAGI (reference sequence). V shed 0 bases, J shed 4 bases, and the junction held 5 bases outside the gene matches. CDR3 DNA: TGTGCCAGCAGTTACTCACCAGGGGGGAGCACTGAAGCTTTCTTT. Translation: CASSYSPGGSTEAFF.

V is TRBV24-1 and J is TRBJ2-1; 14 positions agree with TRBD2. The J call may be in error: the DNA end matches TRBJ2-7 better. From germline, CDR1 is KGHDR and CDR2 SFDVKD. CDR3 size: 17 residues. The CDR3 region is CATSDGGLAGADNEQYF. In DNA form, the CDR3 reads TGTGCCACCAGTGATGGGGGACTAGCGGGAGCCGACAATGAGCAGTACTTC.

This chain links TRBV18 with TRBJ2-5, with D possibly being TRBD2 (6 bases). Germline V gene data show CDR1 as KGHSH and CDR2 as LQKENI. Trimming pared 5 bases from V and 0 bases from J, leaving 13 bases between. The CDR3 length is 15 residues. Here the CDR3 DNA reads TGTGCCAGCTCAACTTGGCGGGGCTACCAAGAGACCCAGTACTTC. Translated: CASSTWRGYQETQYF.

About this clonotype: A junction end diverges from the germline sequence, so it may reflect a read error. V usage is TRBV7-9 and J usage is TRBJ2-5, with D possibly being TRBD1 (5 bases). The length of the CDR3 is 15 residues. Germline V gene data show CDR1 as SEHNR and CDR2 as FQNEAQ (reference sequence). The CDR3 region has the DNA TGTGTCAGCAGCTTAGGGATCGACAGCCAAGAGACCCAGTACTTC. This gives the protein CVSSLGIDSQETQYF.

This clonotype was seen more than once but under ten times. The V and J genes are TRBV6-6 and TRBJ1-4; TRBD1 matches at 10 bases. This CDR3 has 15 residues. V lost 0 bases and J lost 11; bases outside the gene matches: 6. CDR1 and CDR2 from the germline V gene are MNHNY and SVGAGI (reference sequence). Here the CDR3 reads CASSYSGTGDGKLFF. For the CDR3, the DNA is TGTGCCAGCAGTTACTCTGGGACAGGGGACGGTAAACTGTTTTTT.

This clonotype was observed a few times. This chain joins TRBV20-1 and TRBJ2-7; TRBD2 agrees at 8 bases. Looked up from germline, CDR1 is DFQATT and CDR2 is SNEGSKA (reference sequence). The junction had 15 bases not matched to a gene; V was cut back by 6 bases and J by 2 bases. This CDR3 is 16 amino acids long. In nucleotides, the CDR3 is TGCAGTGCGCTGGGGATAGAGCGGGAGTCCGCCTACGAGCAGTACTTC. It encodes CSALGIERESAYEQYF.

The chain is built from TRBV27 and TRBJ2-3, with 9 bases lining up with TRBD1. The J segment lost 4 bases and the V segment lost 0 bases, leaving 2 bases of the junction unmatched. The CDR3 has 15 amino acids. Germline loops: CDR1 MNHEY, CDR2 SMNVEV (reference sequence). CDR3 sequence (DNA): TGTGCCAGCAGTTTATCGGACAGGGGCCCAGATACGCAGTATTTT. This encodes CASSLSDRGPDTQYF.

This clonotype was counted between two and nine times. The V call is TRBV28, the J call TRBJ1-6; perhaps TRBD1 as D (5 bases). The CDR3 is 15 residues long. Germline CDR1 and CDR2: MDHEN and SYDVKM. V lost 7 bases to trimming and J lost 7 bases, with 17 bases between them. The DNA of the CDR3 is TGTGCCAGCACCCTGTACAGGACCTTGAATTCACCCCTCCACTTT. This gives the protein CASTLYRTLNSPLHF.

This clonotype was counted at least ten times. The chain carries TRBV28 and TRBJ2-7; D is tentatively TRBD1 or TRBD2 (5 bases each). The germline V gene encodes CDR1 MDHEN and CDR2 SYDVKM. This CDR3 region has 15 residues. V was clipped by 6 bases and J by 1 base, with 16 bases between them. CDR3: CASSSPGTSSYEQYF. The CDR3 DNA reads as TGTGCCAGCAGCTCCCCCGGGACCAGTTCCTACGAGCAGTACTTC.

About this clonotype itself: Given a much more abundant clone one base away, this may be a read error. This chain joins TRBV4-1 and TRBJ2-1; D could derive from TRBD1 or TRBD2 (5 bases each). V was pared by 0 bases and J by 1 base, with 22 bases between. This CDR3 has 20 amino acids. CDR1 is MGHRA and CDR2 is YSYEKL in the germline V gene. DNA of the CDR3: TGCGCCAGCAGCCAAGAGGCGGGCAGGGCGACACTAAGGTCCTACAATGAGCAGTTCTTC. This gives the protein CASSQEAGRATLRSYNEQFF.

The sample holds many counts of this clonotype. The V call is TRBV29-1, the J call TRBJ2-1; the match to TRBD2 covers 12 bases. The CDR3 is 14 residues long. Germline-derived CDR1 and CDR2 are SQVTM and ANQGSEA. V shed 6 bases and J 6 bases; nucleotides not matched to a gene: 6. CDR3 in DNA: TGCAGCGTGCTGGGACTAGCGGGTTCCAATGAGCAGTTCTTC. Encoded protein: CSVLGLAGSNEQFF.

The sample holds a few counts of this clonotype. V gene TRBV12-3 or TRBV12-4 combines with J gene TRBJ1-2; D is ambiguous. V dropped 2 bases and J dropped 8 bases, with 15 bases sitting between them. The CDR3 consists of 14 residues. The chain's CDR3 is CASSLIGTSGGYTF. The CDR3, as DNA: TGTGCCAGCAGTTTAATTGGAACATCGGGAGGCTACACCTTC.

The chain joins TRBV15 to TRBJ2-1; no firm D call. CDR3 length: 16 amino acids. V was shortened by 0 bases and J by 0 bases, with 9 bases between the two germline ends. The germline V gene encodes CDR1 LNHNV and CDR2 YYDKDF (reference sequence). The CDR3 sequence is CATSRDPESSYNEQFF. The CDR3 region has the DNA TGTGCCACCAGCAGAGATCCGGAGAGCTCCTACAATGAGCAGTTCTTC.

J is TRBJ2-1 and V is TRBV12-3 or TRBV12-4; TRBD2 matches at 8 bases. The J call may be wrong; the DNA end is better matched by TRBJ2-7. CDR3 size: 16 residues. The DNA of the CDR3 is TGTGCCAGCAGTTCGACCGGGACTAGGAGAGACAATGAGCAGTACTTC. Residues: CASSSTGTRRDNEQYF.

This chain connects TRBV10-3 to TRBJ2-7, with unresolved D. The end of the DNA fits TRBJ2-5 better, so the J call may be wrong. Germline CDR1 ENHRY, CDR2 SYGVKD. The CDR3 runs to 12 residues. CDR3 coding DNA: TGTGCCATCAGTGAGGTACGGGAGACCCAGTACTTC. This codes for CAISEVRETQYF.

The CDR3 loop is CASSLMARGGLNTF. CDR3 in DNA: TGTGCCAGCAGTTTGATGGCCAGAGGAGGCCTTAACACCTTC. J is TRBJ1-2 and V is TRBV12-3 or TRBV12-4, with no clear D. V dropped 3 bases and J dropped 12 bases, with 20 bases sitting between them. CDR3 length: 14 amino acids.

The V and J genes are TRBV7-9 and TRBJ2-5; 9 bases are a match to TRBD2. Germline lookup yields CDR1 SEHNR and CDR2 FQNEAQ (reference sequence). This CDR3 has 15 residues. V was pared by 3 bases and J by 11 bases, with 13 bases of the junction left unmatched. CDR3 nucleotide sequence: TGTGCCAGCAGCTTTAAGAGCGGGAGGTGGAATGAGCAGTACTTC. Translated: CASSFKSGRWNEQYF.

As to this clonotype: A much bigger clone sits one base away, suggesting this may be a read error. The chain employs TRBV6-1 and TRBJ1-5; a possible D gene is TRBD1 (5 bases). Trimming took off 4 bases at V and 11 bases at J, with 15 bases between the two ends. The germline V gene encodes CDR1 MNHNS and CDR2 SASEGT. CDR3 length: 13 amino acids. In DNA form, the CDR3 reads TGTGCCAGCAGTGGAGCGGCCACAGGCGCCCAGCATTTT. This translates into CASSGAATGAQHF.

This clonotype was recorded a few times. The chain carries TRBV21-1 and TRBJ2-5; TRBD2 is the table's D call, not checked against the DNA. TRBV21-1 counts as a pseudogene. The CDR3 extends over 19 amino acids. CDR3 loop: CASSNTNRGYPEGRETQYF. The CDR3 region has the DNA TGTGCCAGCAGCAACACCAATAGGGGCTATCCGGAGGGTAGGGAGACCCAGTACTTC.

This clonotype was seen more than once but under ten times. The gene calls are TRBV27 and TRBJ2-7; 7 bases fit TRBD1. The CDR3 is made up of 12 amino acids. Germline-derived CDR1 and CDR2 are MNHEY and SMNVEV (reference sequence). With 5 bases clipped from V and 12 bases from J, the junction kept 10 bases outside the gene matches. The CDR3 reads CASSPLDRHLYF. The CDR3 DNA follows: TGTGCCAGCAGTCCGTTGGACAGGCATCTGTACTTC.

This clonotype was detected only a few times. The CDR3 nucleotides read TGCAGTGCTAGGCGGGACAGGGAACTCGGCTACACCTTC. Its translation is CSARRDRELGYTF. The V call is TRBV20-1, the J call TRBJ1-2, with 9 bases fitting TRBD1. CDR3 length: 13 residues. The ends lost 3 bases at V and 8 bases at J; junction bases unmatched: 7. CDR1 DFQATT and CDR2 SNEGSKA come from the germline V gene (reference sequence).